This T cell receptor (beta chain) was identified in a study of blood T cell repertoires in COVID-19. The CDR3 loop spans 17 amino acids. Germline V gene lookup returns CDR1 SGHDT and CDR2 YYEEEE. Trimming at V came to 0 bases and at J to 0 bases, leaving 7 bases not matched to a gene. Sequenced by immunoSEQ multiplex PCR; TCRdb stores in-frame clones only, minus some. The sample carries 410,000 or so clones, about 89% recorded once. Sequenced sample: peripheral blood. The rearrangement joins TRBV5-6 to TRBJ2-3, with 7 bases matching TRBD2. This receptor was taken from a woman between 35 and 50 years old with COVID-19, enrolled during active disease. The CDR3 loop is CASSLAEREVSTDTQYF. CDR3 sequence (DNA): TGTGCCAGCAGCTTGGCCGAGCGGGAAGTGAGCACAGATACGCAGTATTTT.